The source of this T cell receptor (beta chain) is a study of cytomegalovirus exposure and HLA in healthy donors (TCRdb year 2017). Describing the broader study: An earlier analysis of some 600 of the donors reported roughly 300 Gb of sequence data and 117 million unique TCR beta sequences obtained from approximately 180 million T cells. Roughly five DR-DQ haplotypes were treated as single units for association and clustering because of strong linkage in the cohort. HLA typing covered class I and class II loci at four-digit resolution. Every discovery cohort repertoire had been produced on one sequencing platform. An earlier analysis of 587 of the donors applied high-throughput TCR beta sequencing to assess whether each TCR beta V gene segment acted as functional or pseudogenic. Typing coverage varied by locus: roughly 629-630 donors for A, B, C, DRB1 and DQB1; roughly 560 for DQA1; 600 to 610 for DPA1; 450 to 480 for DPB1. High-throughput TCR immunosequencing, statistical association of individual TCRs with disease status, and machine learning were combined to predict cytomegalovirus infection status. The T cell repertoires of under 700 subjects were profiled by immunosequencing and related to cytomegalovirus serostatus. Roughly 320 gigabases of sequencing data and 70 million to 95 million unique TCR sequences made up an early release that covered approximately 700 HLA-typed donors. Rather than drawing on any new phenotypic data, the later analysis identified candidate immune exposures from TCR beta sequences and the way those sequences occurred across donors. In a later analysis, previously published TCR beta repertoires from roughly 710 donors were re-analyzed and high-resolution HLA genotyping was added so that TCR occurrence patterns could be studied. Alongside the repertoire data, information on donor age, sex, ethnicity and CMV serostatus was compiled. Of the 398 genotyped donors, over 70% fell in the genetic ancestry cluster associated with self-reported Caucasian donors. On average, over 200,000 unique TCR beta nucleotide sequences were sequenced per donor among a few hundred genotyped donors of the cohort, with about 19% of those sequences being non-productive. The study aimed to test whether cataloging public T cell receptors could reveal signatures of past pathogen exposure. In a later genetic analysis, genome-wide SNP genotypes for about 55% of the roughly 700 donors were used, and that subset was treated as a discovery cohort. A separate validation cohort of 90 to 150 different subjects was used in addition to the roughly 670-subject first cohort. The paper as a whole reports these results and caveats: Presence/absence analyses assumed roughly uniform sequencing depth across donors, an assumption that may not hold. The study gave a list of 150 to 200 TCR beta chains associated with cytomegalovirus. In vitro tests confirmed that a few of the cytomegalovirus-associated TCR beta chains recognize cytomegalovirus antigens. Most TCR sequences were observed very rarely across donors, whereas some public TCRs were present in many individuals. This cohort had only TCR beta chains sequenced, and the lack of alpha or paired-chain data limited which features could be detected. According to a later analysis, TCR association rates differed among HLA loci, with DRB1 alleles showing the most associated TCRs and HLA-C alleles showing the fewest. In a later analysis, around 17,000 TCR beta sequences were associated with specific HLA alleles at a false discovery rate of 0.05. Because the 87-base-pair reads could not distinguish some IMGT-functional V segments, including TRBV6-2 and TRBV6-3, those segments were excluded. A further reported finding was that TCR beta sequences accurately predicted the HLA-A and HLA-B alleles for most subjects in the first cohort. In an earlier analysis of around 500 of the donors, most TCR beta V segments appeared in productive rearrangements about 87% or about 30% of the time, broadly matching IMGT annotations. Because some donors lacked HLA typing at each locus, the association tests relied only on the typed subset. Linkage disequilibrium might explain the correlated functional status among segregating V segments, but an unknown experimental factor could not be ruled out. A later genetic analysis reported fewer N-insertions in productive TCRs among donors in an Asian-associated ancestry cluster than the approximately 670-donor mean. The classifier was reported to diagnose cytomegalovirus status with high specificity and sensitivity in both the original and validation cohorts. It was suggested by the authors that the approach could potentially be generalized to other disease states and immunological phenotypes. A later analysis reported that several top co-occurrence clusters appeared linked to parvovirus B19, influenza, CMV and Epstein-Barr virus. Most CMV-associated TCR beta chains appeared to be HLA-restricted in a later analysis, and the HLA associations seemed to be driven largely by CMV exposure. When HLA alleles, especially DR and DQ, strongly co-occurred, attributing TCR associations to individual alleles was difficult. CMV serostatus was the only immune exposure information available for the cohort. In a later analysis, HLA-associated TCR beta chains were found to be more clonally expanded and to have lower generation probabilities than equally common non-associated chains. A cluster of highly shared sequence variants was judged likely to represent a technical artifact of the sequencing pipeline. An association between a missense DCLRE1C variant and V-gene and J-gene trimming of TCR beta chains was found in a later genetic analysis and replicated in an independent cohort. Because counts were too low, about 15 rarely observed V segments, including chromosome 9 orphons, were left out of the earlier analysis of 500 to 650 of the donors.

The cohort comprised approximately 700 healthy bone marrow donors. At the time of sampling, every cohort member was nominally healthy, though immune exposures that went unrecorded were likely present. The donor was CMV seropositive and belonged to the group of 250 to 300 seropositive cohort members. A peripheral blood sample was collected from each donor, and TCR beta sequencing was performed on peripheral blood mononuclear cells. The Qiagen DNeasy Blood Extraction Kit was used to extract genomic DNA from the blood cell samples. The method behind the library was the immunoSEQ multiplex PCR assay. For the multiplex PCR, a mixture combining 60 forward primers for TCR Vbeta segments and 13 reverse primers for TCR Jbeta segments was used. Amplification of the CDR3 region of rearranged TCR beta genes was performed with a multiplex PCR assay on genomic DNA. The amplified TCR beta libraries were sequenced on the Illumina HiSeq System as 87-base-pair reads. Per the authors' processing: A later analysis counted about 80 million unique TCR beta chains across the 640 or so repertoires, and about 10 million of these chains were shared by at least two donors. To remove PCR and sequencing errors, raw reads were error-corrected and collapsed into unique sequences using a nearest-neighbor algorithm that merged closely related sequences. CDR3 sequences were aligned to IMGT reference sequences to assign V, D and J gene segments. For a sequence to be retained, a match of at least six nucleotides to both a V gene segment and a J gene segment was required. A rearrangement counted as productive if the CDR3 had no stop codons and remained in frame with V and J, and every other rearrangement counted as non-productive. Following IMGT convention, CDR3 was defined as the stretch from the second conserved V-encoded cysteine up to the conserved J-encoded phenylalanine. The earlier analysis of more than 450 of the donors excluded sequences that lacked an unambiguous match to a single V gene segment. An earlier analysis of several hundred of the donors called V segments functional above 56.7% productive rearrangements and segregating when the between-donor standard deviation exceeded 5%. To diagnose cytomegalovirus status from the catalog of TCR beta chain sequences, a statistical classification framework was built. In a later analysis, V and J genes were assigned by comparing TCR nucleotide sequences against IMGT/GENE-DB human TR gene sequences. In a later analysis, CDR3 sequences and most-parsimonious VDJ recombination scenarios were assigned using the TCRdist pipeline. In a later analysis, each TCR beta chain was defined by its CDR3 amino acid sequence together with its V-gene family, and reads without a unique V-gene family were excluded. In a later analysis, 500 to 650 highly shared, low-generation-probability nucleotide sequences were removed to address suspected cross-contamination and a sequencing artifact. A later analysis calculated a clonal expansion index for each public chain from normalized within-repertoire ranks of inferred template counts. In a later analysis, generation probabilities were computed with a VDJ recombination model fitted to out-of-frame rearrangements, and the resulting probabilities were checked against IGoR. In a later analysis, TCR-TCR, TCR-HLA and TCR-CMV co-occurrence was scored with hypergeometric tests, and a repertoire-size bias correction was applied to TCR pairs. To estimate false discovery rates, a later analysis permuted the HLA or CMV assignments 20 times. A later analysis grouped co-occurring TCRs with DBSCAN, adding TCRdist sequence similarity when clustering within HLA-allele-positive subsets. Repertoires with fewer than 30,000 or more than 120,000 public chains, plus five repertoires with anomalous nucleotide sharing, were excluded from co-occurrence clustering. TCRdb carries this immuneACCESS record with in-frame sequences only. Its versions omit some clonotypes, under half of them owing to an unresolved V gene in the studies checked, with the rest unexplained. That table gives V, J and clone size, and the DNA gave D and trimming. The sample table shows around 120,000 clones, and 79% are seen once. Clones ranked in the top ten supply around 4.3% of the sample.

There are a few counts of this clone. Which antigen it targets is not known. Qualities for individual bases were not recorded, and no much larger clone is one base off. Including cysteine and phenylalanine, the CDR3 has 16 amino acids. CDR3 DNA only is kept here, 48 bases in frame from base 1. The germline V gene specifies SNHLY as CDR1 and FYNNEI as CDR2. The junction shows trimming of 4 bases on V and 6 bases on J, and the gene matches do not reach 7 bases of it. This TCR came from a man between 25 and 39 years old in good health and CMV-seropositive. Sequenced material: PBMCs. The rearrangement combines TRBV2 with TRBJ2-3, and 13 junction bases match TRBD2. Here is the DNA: TGTGCCAGCAGTGCCCGGACTAGCGGGGGTTGGGATACGCAGTATTTT. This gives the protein CASSARTSGGWDTQYF.